This T cell receptor beta chain comes out of a study of early T cells in non-severe SARS-CoV-2 infection. Using its own MiXCR run on the 5' RACE reads, TCRdb lists one record per CDR3 protein. The data show fewer than 40,000 distinct CDR3 sequences, about 5.2% seen once. Germline-derived CDR1 and CDR2 are KGHSH and LQKENI. The CDR3 is 15 residues long. V lost 1 base and J lost 1, with 10 bases in between. This clonotype was seen a handful of times. J is TRBJ1-1 and V is TRBV18; D is undetermined. The origin of this receptor is an adult who was a healthcare worker with PCR-confirmed SARS-CoV-2 infection or an uninfected control (not recorded which). The material sequenced was whole blood. In DNA, the CDR3 is TGTGCCAGCTCACCACGAAGAGATCCGAACACTGAAGCTTTCTTT. Amino acids: CASSPRRDPNTEAFF. Supplemented by reference TRBV18 and TRBJ1-1, the full variable domain reads NAGVMQNPRHLVRRRGQEARLRCSPMKGHSHVYWYRQLPEEGLKFMVYLQKENIIDESGMPKERFSAEFPKEGPSILRIQQVVRGDSAAYFCASSPRRDPNTEAFFGQGTRLTVV.